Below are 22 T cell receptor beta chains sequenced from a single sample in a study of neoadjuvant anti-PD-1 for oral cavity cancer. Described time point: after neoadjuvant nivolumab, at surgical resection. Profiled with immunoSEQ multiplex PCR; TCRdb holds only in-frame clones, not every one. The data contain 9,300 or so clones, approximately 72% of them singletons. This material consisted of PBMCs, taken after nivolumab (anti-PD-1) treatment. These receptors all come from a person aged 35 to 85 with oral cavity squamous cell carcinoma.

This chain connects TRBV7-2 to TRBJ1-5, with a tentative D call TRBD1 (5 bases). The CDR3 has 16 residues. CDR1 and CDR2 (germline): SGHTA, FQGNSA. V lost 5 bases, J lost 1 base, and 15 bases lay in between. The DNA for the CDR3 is TGTGCCAGCAGCCCAAGACGGGGGGGAAGCAATCAGCCCCAGCATTTT. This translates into CASSPRRGGSNQPQHF.

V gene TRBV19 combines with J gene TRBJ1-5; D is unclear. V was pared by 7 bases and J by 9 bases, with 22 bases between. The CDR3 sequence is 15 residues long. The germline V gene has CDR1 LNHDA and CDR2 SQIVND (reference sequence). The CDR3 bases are TGTGCCAGTACCAGCACCGGGCCCCCCTTTTCGCCCCAGCATTTT. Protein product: CASTSTGPPFSPQHF.

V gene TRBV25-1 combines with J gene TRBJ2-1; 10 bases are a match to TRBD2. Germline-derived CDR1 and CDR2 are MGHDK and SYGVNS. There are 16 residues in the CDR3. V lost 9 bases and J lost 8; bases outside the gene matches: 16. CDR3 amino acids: CASGGGAGGVGYEQFF. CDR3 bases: TGTGCCAGTGGAGGGGGAGCGGGAGGGGTAGGCTATGAGCAGTTCTTC.

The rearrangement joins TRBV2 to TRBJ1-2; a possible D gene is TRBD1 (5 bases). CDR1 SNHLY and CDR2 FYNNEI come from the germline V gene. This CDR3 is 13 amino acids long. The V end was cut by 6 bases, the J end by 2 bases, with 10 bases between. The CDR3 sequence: CASRGEGNYGYTF. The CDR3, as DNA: TGTGCCAGCAGGGGGGAGGGAAACTATGGCTACACCTTC.

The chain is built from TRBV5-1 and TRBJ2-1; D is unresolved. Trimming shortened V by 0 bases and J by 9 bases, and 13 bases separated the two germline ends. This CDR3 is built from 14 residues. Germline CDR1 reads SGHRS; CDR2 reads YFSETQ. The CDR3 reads CASSLVASVSEQFF. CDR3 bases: TGCGCCAGCAGCTTGGTGGCTAGTGTGAGTGAGCAGTTCTTC.

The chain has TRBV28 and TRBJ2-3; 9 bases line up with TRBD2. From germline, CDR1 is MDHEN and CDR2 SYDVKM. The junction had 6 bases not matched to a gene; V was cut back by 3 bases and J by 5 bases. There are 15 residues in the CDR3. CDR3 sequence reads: CASSFRASGKDTQYF. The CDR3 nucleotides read TGTGCCAGCAGTTTTCGGGCTAGCGGGAAAGATACGCAGTATTTT.

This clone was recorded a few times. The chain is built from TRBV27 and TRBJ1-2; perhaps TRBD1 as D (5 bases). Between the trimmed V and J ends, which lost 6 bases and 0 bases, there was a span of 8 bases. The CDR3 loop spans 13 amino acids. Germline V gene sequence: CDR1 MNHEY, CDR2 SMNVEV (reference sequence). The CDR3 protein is CASRLTANYGYTF. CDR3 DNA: TGTGCCAGCAGGCTGACAGCTAACTATGGCTACACCTTC.

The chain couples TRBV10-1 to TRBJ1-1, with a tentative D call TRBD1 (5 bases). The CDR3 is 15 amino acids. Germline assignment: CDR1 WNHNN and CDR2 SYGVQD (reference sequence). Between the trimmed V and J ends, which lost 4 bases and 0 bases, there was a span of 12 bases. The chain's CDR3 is CASSGDRSMNTEAFF. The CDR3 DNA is TGCGCCAGCAGTGGGGACCGGTCCATGAACACTGAAGCTTTCTTT.

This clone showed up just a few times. The CDR3 reads CASSGQVSNYGYTF. CDR3 coding DNA: TGTGCCAGCAGTGGACAGGTTTCTAACTATGGCTACACCTTC. The rearrangement uses TRBV2 and TRBJ1-2, with D perhaps TRBD1 (6 bases). The V and J ends lost 4 bases and 0 bases respectively, with 9 bases between them. Germline loops: CDR1 SNHLY, CDR2 FYNNEI. The CDR3 contains 14 residues. The full variable domain, its missing parts supplied by reference TRBV2 and TRBJ1-2, is EPEVTQTPSHQVTQMGQEVILRCVPISNHLYFYWYRQILGQKVEFLVSFYNNEISEKSEIFDDQFSVERPDGSNFTLKIRSTKLEDSAMYFCASSGQVSNYGYTFGSGTRLTVV.

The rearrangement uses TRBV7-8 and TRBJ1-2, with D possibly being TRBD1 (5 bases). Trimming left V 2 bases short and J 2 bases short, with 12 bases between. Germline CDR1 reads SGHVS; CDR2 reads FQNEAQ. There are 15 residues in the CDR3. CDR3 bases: TGTGCCAGCAGCTTATCTGGGACGAACAACTATGGCTACACCTTC. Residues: CASSLSGTNNYGYTF.

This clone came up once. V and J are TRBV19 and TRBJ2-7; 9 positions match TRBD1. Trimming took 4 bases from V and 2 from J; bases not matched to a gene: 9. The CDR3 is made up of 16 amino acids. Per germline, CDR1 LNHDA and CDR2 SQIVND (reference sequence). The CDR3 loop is CASSKTSGTGTYEQYF. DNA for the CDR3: TGTGCCAGTAGTAAAACCTCCGGGACAGGGACCTACGAGCAGTACTTC. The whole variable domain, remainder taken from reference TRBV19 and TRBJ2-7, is DGGITQSPKYLFRKEGQNVTLSCEQNLNHDAMYWYRQDPGQGLRLIYYSQIVNDFQKGDIAEGYSVSREKKESFPLTVTSAQKNPTAFYLCASSKTSGTGTYEQYFGPGTRLTVT.

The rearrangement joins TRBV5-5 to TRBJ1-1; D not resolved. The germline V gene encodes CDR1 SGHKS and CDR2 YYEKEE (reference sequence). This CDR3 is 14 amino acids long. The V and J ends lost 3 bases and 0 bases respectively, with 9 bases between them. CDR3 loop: CASSSQVMNTEAFF. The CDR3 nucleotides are TGTGCCAGCAGCTCCCAGGTTATGAACACTGAAGCTTTCTTT.

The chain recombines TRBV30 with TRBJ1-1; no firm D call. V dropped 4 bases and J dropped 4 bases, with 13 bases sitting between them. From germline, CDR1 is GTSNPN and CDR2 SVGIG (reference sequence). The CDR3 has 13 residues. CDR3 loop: CAWTPSAGTEAFF. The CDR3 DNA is TGTGCCTGGACCCCTTCAGCGGGCACTGAAGCTTTCTTT.

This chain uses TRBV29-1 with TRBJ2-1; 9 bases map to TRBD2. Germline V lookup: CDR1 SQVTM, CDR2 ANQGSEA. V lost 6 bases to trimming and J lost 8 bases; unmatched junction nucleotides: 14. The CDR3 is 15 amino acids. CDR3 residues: CSVVASGAPSDEQFF. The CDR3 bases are TGCAGCGTGGTGGCTAGCGGGGCCCCCAGCGATGAGCAGTTCTTC.

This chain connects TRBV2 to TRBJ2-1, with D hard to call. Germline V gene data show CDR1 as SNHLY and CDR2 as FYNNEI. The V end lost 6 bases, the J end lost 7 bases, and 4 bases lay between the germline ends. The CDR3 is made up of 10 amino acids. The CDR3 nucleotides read TGTGCCAGCAGGGAGAATGAGCAGTTCTTC. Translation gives CASRENEQFF.

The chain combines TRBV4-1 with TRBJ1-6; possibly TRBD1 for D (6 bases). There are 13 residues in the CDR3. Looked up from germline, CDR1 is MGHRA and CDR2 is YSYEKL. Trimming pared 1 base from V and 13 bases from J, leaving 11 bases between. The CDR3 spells CASSQVSQGPLHF. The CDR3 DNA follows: TGCGCCAGCAGCCAAGTATCCCAGGGGCCCCTCCACTTT.

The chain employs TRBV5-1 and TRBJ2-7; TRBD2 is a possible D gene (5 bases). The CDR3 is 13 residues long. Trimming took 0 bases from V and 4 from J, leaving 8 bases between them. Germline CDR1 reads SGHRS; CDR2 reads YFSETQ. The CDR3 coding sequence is TGCGCCAGCAGCTTGGAGGGAGCATACGAGCAGTACTTC. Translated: CASSLEGAYEQYF.

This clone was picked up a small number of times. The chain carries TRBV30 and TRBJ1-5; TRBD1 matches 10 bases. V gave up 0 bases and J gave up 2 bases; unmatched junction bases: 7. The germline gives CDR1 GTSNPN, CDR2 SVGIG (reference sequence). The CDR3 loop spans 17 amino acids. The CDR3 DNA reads TGTGCCTGGAGTGTACAGGGGACAGGGGATCGCAATCAGCCCCAGCATTTT. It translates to CAWSVQGTGDRNQPQHF.

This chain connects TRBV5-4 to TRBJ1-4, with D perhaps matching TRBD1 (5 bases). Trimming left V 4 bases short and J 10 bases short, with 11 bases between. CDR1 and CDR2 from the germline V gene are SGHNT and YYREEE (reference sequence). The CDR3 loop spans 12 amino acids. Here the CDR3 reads CASSPARGKLFF. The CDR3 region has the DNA TGTGCCAGCAGCCCCGCAAGGGGAAAACTGTTTTTT.

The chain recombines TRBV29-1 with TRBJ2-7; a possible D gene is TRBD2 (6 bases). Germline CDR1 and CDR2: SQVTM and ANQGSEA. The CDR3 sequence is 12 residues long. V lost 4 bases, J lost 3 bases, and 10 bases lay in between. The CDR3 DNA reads TGCAGCGTTGGTCCGACTAGCTACGAGCAGTACTTC. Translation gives CSVGPTSYEQYF.

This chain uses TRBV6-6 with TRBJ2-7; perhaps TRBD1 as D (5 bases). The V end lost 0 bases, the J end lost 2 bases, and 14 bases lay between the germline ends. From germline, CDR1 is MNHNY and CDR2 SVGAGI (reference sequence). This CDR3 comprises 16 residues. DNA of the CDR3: TGTGCCAGCAGTTACTCGACGCAGGGCTATCCCTACGAGCAGTACTTC. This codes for CASSYSTQGYPYEQYF.

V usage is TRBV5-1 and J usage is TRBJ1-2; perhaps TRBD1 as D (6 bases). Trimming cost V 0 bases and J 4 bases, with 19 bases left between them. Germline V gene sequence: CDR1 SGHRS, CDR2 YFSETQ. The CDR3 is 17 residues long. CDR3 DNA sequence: TGCGCCAGCAGCTTGGCAGGCGGGGGCAGGTTTGGCTATGGCTACACCTTC. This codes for CASSLAGGGRFGYGYTF.